This TCR beta chain was profiled in a study of OX40 agonist ivuxolimab in advanced cancers. Only in-frame clones appear in the TCRdb table, and some are missing; sequencing was by immunoSEQ multiplex PCR. The sample includes approximately 21,000 clones, over 75% of them seen just once. The J segment lost 6 bases and the V segment lost 4 bases, leaving 8 bases of the junction unmatched. This CDR3 is built from 15 residues. Germline V gene sequence: CDR1 SGHRS, CDR2 YFSETQ. Here the sequenced sample was CD4+ or CD8+ T cells sorted from blood, taken in a trial of the OX40 agonist ivuxolimab. The receptor comes from an adult with an advanced solid tumor such as melanoma, head and neck, liver or kidney cancer. This sequence joins TRBV5-1 and TRBJ2-5; TRBD1 agrees at 11 bases. CDR3: CASSQLGQGAKTQYF. The DNA of the CDR3 is TGCGCCAGCAGCCAGTTAGGACAGGGGGCGAAGACCCAGTACTTC.